This T cell receptor (beta chain) was observed in a study of blood T cell repertoires in COVID-19. Study-wide background: Sources were T cells, B-cell-depleted T cells, or PBMCs; the material itself was cDNA or gDNA.

Authors' methods: From reference gene primer amplification, estimates of nucleated cell counts were derived. Only in-frame clones appear in the TCRdb table, and some are missing; sequencing was by immunoSEQ multiplex PCR. V, J and clone size are those of that table, while D and trimming were read from the DNA. The table has fewer than 300,000 clones, approximately 90% seen once; the top ten hold 6.3%. The CDR3 is 14 amino acids. Germline V gene sequence: CDR1 LNHDA, CDR2 SQIVND (reference sequence). V dropped 7 bases and J dropped 0 bases, with 10 bases sitting between them. During active infection, Seattle patients enrolled and were then monitored through disease.

The specimen was peripheral blood. The rearrangement joins TRBV19 to TRBJ1-3, with a possible D match to TRBD1 (5 bases). The clonotype comes from a woman in her 50s with COVID-19, enrolled during active disease. The DNA for the CDR3 is TGTGCCAGTACCCAGGGCAGCTCTGGAAACACCATATATTTT. It yields the protein CASTQGSSGNTIYF. Full variable domain (rest looked up from reference TRBV19 and TRBJ1-3): DGGITQSPKYLFRKEGQNVTLSCEQNLNHDAMYWYRQDPGQGLRLIYYSQIVNDFQKGDIAEGYSVSREKKESFPLTVTSAQKNPTAFYLCASTQGSSGNTIYFGEGSWLTVV.